The 26 T cell receptor beta chains below all came from one sample that was sequenced in a study of control samples from healthy donors and cancer patients. The method was immunoSEQ multiplex PCR; TCRdb's version includes in-frame clones alone and lacks a portion of them. The table records tens of thousands of clones, around 94% of them present only once. The sample consisted of blood. Source of these receptors: a man under 40 in good health.

As concerns this clone: Other DNA sequences in this specimen translate into the identical CDR3. The V call is TRBV29-1, the J call TRBJ2-6, with D possibly called TRBD1 or TRBD2 (5 bases each). The CDR3 contains 13 residues. Germline V lookup: CDR1 SQVTM, CDR2 ANQGSEA. Trimming stripped 7 bases from V and 2 bases from J, with 9 bases between. Written as DNA, the CDR3 is TGCAGCGCCTCGGGACCTGGGGCCAACGTCCTGACTTTC. Amino acid sequence: CSASGPGANVLTF.

The chain uses TRBV4-1 and TRBJ1-1; D is perhaps TRBD1 (5 bases). Trimming shortened V by 4 bases and J by 0 bases, and 15 bases separated the two germline ends. The CDR3 is 16 amino acids. Looked up from germline, CDR1 is MGHRA and CDR2 is YSYEKL. This CDR3 reads CASSLRQGDMNTEAFF. CDR3 sequence (DNA): TGCGCCAGCAGCCTTAGGCAGGGAGACATGAACACTGAAGCTTTCTTT.

This sequence joins TRBV10-3 and TRBJ2-7, with D perhaps matching TRBD1 (6 bases). The germline gives CDR1 ENHRY, CDR2 SYGVKD. The CDR3 spans 17 residues. Trimming removed 0 bases at V and 5 bases at J, with 20 bases between. The CDR3 region has the DNA TGTGCCATCAGTGAGTCGGTTAAGGGTCAGGGACAAAACGAGCAGTACTTC. Residues: CAISESVKGQGQNEQYF.

This chain links TRBV9 with TRBJ2-7; D possibly corresponds to TRBD1 (5 bases). CDR3 length equals 14 residues. V was clipped by 1 base and J by 5 bases, with 13 bases between them. CDR1 is SGDLS, CDR2 YYNGEE, per germline. DNA of the CDR3: TGTGCCAGCAGCGTATCGGCAGGGTCCCACGAGCAGTACTTC. Its protein is CASSVSAGSHEQYF.

The rearrangement joins TRBV7-8 to TRBJ1-1; D remains ambiguous. The germline V gene has CDR1 SGHVS and CDR2 FQNEAQ. This CDR3 has 14 residues. With 6 bases removed from V and 0 bases from J, the gap between germline ends came to 11 bases. CDR3 bases: TGTGCCAGCAGACTCGGAGGTTTGAACACTGAAGCTTTCTTT. Its translation: CASRLGGLNTEAFF.

The rearrangement joins TRBV7-2 to TRBJ1-2, with D tentatively TRBD1 (6 bases). The CDR3 consists of 12 residues. The germline V gene encodes CDR1 SGHTA and CDR2 FQGNSA. Trimming took 6 bases from V and 4 from J, leaving 9 bases between them. CDR3 sequence (DNA): TGTGCCAGCAGTTCACAGGGCTATGGCTACACCTTC. This codes for CASSSQGYGYTF.

The V and J genes are TRBV21-1 and TRBJ1-6; the table names TRBD1, a call not compared with the DNA. TRBV21-1 is listed as a pseudogene. The CDR3 totals 19 residues. CDR3 protein: CASSKAAGRGPTTNSPLHF. CDR3 nucleotides: TGTGCCAGCAGCAAAGCAGCGGGCAGGGGGCCCACAACTAATTCACCCCTCCACTTT.

CDR3 amino acids: CASSYLESVGNQPQHF. The CDR3 DNA sequence: TGTGCCAGCAGTTACCTCGAGAGCGTGGGCAATCAGCCCCAGCATTTT. This chain joins TRBV6-2 or TRBV6-3 and TRBJ1-5; no firm D call. The CDR3 is 16 amino acids. The V end was cut by 2 bases, the J end by 2 bases, with 13 bases between. Per the germline V gene, CDR1 is MNHEY and CDR2 is SVGEGT.

The V call is TRBV19, the J call TRBJ2-5; D is tentatively TRBD1 or TRBD2 (5 bases each). CDR1 and CDR2 (germline): LNHDA, SQIVND (reference sequence). The ends were cut back, 5 bases at V and 4 bases at J, with 17 bases in the middle. This CDR3 has 15 amino acids. This CDR3 reads CASSPPGPRGETQYF. CDR3 in DNA: TGTGCCAGTAGTCCCCCGGGGCCACGGGGAGAGACCCAGTACTTC. Variable domain in full (rest from reference TRBV19 and TRBJ2-5): DGGITQSPKYLFRKEGQNVTLSCEQNLNHDAMYWYRQDPGQGLRLIYYSQIVNDFQKGDIAEGYSVSREKKESFPLTVTSAQKNPTAFYLCASSPPGPRGETQYFGPGTRLLVL.

This chain joins TRBV2 and TRBJ2-5; a weak D match, TRBD2 (7 bases). V lost 0 bases, J lost 3 bases, and 11 bases lay in between. Germline V CDR1 and CDR2: SNHLY, FYNNEI. This CDR3 is 15 amino acids long. The CDR3 reads CASSEAGGAEETQYF. In DNA form, the CDR3 reads TGTGCCAGCAGTGAAGCAGGGGGGGCGGAAGAGACCCAGTACTTC.

The chain couples TRBV5-4 to TRBJ2-6, with 7 nucleotides matching TRBD1. The ends lost 6 bases at V and 0 bases at J; junction bases unmatched: 9. The germline V gene encodes CDR1 SGHNT and CDR2 YYREEE (reference sequence). The CDR3 covers 17 residues. As DNA, the CDR3 is TGTGCCAGCACCCGGACAGGTACACTCTCTGGGGCCAACGTCCTGACTTTC. It specifies CASTRTGTLSGANVLTF.

The rearrangement uses TRBV19 and TRBJ2-5; 7 bases line up with TRBD1. Germline loops: CDR1 LNHDA, CDR2 SQIVND (reference sequence). The CDR3 length is 14 residues. With V trimmed by 5 bases and J by 3 bases, 6 bases remained unmatched. In DNA, the CDR3 is TGTGCCAGTAGTTCGGACAGGACTGAAGAGACCCAGTACTTC. Translating it yields CASSSDRTEETQYF. Looking up the rest from reference TRBV19 and TRBJ2-5 gives the full variable domain: DGGITQSPKYLFRKEGQNVTLSCEQNLNHDAMYWYRQDPGQGLRLIYYSQIVNDFQKGDIAEGYSVSREKKESFPLTVTSAQKNPTAFYLCASSSDRTEETQYFGPGTRLLVL.

This clone came up once. The gene calls are TRBV7-8 and TRBJ2-3, with 9 nucleotides matching TRBD2. The V gene end was trimmed by 0 bases and the J gene end by 3 bases; junction bases not matched to a gene: 4. Per germline, CDR1 SGHVS and CDR2 FQNEAQ. This CDR3 contains 16 residues. CDR3: CASSLAIAGVTDTQYF. DNA of the CDR3: TGTGCCAGCAGCTTAGCCATAGCGGGGGTAACAGATACGCAGTATTTT. Looking up the rest from reference TRBV7-8 and TRBJ2-3 gives the full variable domain: GAGVSQSPRYKVAKRGQDVALRCDPISGHVSLFWYQQALGQGPEFLTYFQNEAQLDKSGLPSDRFFAERPEGSVSTLKIQRTQQEDSAVYLCASSLAIAGVTDTQYFGPGTRLTVL.

The V gene is TRBV28, the J gene TRBJ2-7; 7 positions agree with TRBD2. V dropped 11 bases and J dropped 3; count of bases not matched to a gene: 4. The CDR3 is 11 amino acids. Germline V gene lookup returns CDR1 MDHEN and CDR2 SYDVKM. CDR3 in amino acids: CAGGGLYEQYF. The CDR3 DNA sequence: TGTGCCGGGGGGGGACTCTACGAGCAGTACTTC.

About this clone: An end of the junction does not agree with germline; a read error may underlie this. This rearrangement joins TRBV2 to TRBJ2-3, with a tentative D call TRBD1 (6 bases). CDR1 is SNHLY and CDR2 is FYNNEI in the germline V gene. This CDR3 has 14 residues. DNA for the CDR3: TGTGCCGGCAGTGCCCGGACAGCCACAGATACGCAGTATTTT. Translation: CAGSARTATDTQYF.

The chain uses TRBV7-8 and TRBJ1-6; a weak D match, TRBD1 (6 bases). Germline V gives CDR1 SGHVS, CDR2 FQNEAQ. V was shortened by 3 bases and J by 10 bases, with 16 bases between the two germline ends. CDR3 length: 15 amino acids. The CDR3: CASSFDQGRGSPLHF. CDR3 coding DNA: TGTGCCAGCAGCTTTGACCAGGGGCGGGGATCACCCCTCCACTTT.

A few counts support this clone. V is TRBV2 and J is TRBJ2-1, with 12 bases fitting TRBD2. This CDR3 has 15 amino acids. The J segment lost 4 bases and the V segment lost 7 bases, leaving 5 bases of the junction unmatched. The germline V gene encodes CDR1 SNHLY and CDR2 FYNNEI. Here the CDR3 reads CASKPSGREYNEQFF. In DNA, the CDR3 is TGTGCCAGCAAACCTAGCGGGAGGGAGTACAATGAGCAGTTCTTC.

The rearrangement links TRBV7-9 to TRBJ2-1, with TRBD2 identical over 10 bases. The CDR3 totals 15 residues. Germline CDR1 and CDR2: SEHNR and FQNEAQ (reference sequence). The J segment lost 7 bases and the V segment lost 0 bases, leaving 3 bases of the junction unmatched. The DNA for the CDR3 is TGTGCCAGCAGCTTAGCCCTAGCGGGGGAAAATGAGCAGTTCTTC. It translates to CASSLALAGENEQFF.

The J gene is TRBJ2-3, the V gene TRBV19; possibly TRBD2 for D (5 bases). CDR1 and CDR2 (germline): LNHDA, SQIVND (reference sequence). The CDR3 runs 14 residues. The V end was cut by 5 bases, the J end by 2 bases, with 11 bases between. The CDR3 loop reads CASSEGGLTDTQYF. CDR3 nucleotide sequence: TGTGCCAGTAGTGAGGGCGGCCTCACAGATACGCAGTATTTT.

V usage is TRBV7-8 and J usage is TRBJ1-3; 8 nucleotides match TRBD1. The CDR3 runs 16 residues. In germline, CDR1 is SGHVS, CDR2 FQNEAQ. Trimming cost V 3 bases and J 1 base; bases outside gene matches: 5. CDR3 residues: CASSFGQGASGNTIYF. The CDR3 nucleotides read TGTGCCAGCAGCTTCGGGCAGGGGGCGTCTGGAAACACCATATATTTT.

The rearrangement links TRBV19 to TRBJ1-5, with D hard to call. Germline CDR1 reads LNHDA; CDR2 reads SQIVND (reference sequence). The CDR3 consists of 14 residues. V lost 5 bases, J lost 10 bases, and 18 bases lay in between. CDR3 protein: CASSLHGSGTPQHF. The CDR3 nucleotides read TGTGCCAGTAGTCTGCACGGATCAGGTACACCCCAGCATTTT.

The rearrangement links TRBV4-3 to TRBJ1-6, with 10 bases matching TRBD1. CDR3 length: 16 amino acids. CDR1 is LGHNA and CDR2 is YSLEER in the germline V gene. V dropped 1 base and J dropped 7; count of bases not matched to a gene: 4. The CDR3 coding sequence is TGCGCCAGCAGCCAAGGACAGGGGGCGTTGAATTCACCCCTCCACTTT. Amino acid sequence: CASSQGQGALNSPLHF.

This sequence joins TRBV7-2 and TRBJ2-3; 8 nucleotides agree with TRBD2. CDR3 length: 17 residues. CDR1 is SGHTA and CDR2 is FQGNSA in the germline V gene. The V and J ends lost 2 bases and 1 base, in that order; junction bases with no gene match: 8. The CDR3 loop reads CASSLIGSGGRTDTQYF. DNA of the CDR3: TGTGCCAGCAGCTTAATCGGAAGCGGGGGACGCACAGATACGCAGTATTTT.

This chain joins TRBV3-1 (or the pseudogene TRBV3-2) and TRBJ2-3; D may be TRBD1 (5 bases). This CDR3 comprises 16 residues. Germline CDR1 LGHDT, CDR2 YNNKEL (reference sequence). The V end lost 1 base, the J end lost 0 bases, and 11 bases lay between the germline ends. The CDR3 is CASSQVRGASTDTQYF. CDR3 DNA sequence: TGTGCCAGCAGCCAAGTTCGTGGGGCTAGCACAGATACGCAGTATTTT.

V and J are TRBV15 and TRBJ2-2; no definite D call. Trimming stripped 8 bases from V and 4 bases from J, with 14 bases between. The CDR3 spans 14 residues. Germline lookup yields CDR1 LNHNV and CDR2 YYDKDF (reference sequence). The CDR3 spells CATRSDVGTGELFF. CDR3 in DNA: TGTGCCACCCGTTCAGATGTGGGCACCGGGGAGCTGTTTTTT.

This chain uses TRBV19 with TRBJ2-1; D is tentatively TRBD1 or TRBD2 (5 bases each). Germline assignment: CDR1 LNHDA and CDR2 SQIVND (reference sequence). This CDR3 is 12 amino acids long. V gave up 3 bases and J gave up 5 bases, with 5 bases separating them. The CDR3 is CASSMGDNEQFF. In nucleotides, the CDR3 is TGTGCCAGTAGTATGGGGGACAATGAGCAGTTCTTC.